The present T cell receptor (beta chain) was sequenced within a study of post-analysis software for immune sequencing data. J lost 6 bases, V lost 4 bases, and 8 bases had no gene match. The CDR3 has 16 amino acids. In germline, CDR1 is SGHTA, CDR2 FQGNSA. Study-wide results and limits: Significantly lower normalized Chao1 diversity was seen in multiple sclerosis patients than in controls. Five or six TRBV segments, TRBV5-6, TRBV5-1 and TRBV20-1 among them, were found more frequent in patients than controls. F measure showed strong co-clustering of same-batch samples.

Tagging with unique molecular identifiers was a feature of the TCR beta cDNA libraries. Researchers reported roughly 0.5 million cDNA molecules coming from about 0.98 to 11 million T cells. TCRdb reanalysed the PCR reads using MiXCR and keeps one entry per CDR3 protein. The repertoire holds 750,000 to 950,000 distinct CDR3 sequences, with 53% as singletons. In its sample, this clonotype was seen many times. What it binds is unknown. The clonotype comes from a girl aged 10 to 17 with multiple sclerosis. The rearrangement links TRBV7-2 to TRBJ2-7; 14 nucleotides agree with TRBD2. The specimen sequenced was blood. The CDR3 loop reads CASSSGLAGALSEQYF. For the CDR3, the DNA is TGTGCCAGCAGCTCGGGACTAGCGGGGGCCTTGAGCGAGCAGTACTTC.